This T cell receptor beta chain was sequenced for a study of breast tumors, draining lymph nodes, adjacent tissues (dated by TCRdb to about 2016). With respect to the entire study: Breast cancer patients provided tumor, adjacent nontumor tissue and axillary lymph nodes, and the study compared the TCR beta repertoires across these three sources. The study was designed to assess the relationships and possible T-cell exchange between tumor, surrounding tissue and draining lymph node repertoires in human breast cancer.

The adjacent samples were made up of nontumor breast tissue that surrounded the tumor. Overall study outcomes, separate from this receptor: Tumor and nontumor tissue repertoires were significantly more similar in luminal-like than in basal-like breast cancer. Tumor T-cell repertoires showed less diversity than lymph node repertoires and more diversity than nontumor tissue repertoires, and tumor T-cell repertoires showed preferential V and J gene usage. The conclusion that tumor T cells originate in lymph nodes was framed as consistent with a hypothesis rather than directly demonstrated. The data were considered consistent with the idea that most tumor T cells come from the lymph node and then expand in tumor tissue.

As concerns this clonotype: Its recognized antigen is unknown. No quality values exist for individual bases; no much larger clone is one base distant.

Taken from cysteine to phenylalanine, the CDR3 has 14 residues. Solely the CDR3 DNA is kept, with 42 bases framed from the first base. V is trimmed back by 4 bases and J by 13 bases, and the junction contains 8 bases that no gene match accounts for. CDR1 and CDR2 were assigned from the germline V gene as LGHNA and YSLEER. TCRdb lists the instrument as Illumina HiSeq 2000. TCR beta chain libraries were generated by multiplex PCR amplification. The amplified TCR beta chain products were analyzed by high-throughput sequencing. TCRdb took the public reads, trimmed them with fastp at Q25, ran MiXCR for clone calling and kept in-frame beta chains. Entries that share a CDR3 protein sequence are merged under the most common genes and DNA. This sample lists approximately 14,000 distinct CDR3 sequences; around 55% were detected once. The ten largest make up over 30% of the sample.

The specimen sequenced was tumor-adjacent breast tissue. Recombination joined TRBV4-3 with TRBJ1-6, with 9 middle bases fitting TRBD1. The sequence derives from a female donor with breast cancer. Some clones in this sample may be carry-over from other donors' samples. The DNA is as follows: TGCGCCAGCAGCCCCGTGGGGACAGGGAGCCCCCTCCACTTT. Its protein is CASSPVGTGSPLHF.